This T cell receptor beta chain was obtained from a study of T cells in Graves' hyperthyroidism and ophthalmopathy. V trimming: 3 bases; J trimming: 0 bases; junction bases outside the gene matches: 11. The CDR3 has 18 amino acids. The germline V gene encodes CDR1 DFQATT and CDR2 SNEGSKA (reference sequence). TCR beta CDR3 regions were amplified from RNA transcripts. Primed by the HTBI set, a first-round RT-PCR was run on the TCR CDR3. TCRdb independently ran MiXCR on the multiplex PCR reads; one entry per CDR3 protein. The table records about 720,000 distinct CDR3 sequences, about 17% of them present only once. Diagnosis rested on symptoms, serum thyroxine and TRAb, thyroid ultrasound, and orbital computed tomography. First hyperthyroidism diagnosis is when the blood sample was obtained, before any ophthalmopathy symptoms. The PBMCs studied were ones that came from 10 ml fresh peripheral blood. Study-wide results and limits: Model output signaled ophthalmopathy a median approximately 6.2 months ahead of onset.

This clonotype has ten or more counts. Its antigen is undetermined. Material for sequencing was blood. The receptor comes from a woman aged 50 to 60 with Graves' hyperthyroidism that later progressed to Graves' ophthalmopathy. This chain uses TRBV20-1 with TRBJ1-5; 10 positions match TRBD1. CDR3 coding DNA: TGCAGTGCTAGCTATTCCGGACAGGGGGGGCCTAGCAATCAGCCCCAGCATTTT. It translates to CSASYSGQGGPSNQPQHF.